These 28 T cell receptor beta chains were all obtained from the same sample, sequenced in a study of molecular identifiers for immune sequencing clone quantification. TCRdb independently ran MiXCR on the PCR reads; one entry per CDR3 protein. Altogether about 640,000 distinct CDR3 sequences are present, just under 20% being singletons, with the ten largest covering approximately 0.9%. The sample consisted of naive CD8+ T cells from blood, with Jurkat cell RNA spiked in. The subset: FACS-sorted CD8+CD4-CCR7+CD45RA+ naive T cells. The receptors originated from a human donor in good health. Some libraries in this study had Jurkat cell RNA spiked in.

V and J are TRBV11-2 and TRBJ1-1, with 7 bases aligning to TRBD1. The CDR3 runs 18 residues. Germline assignment: CDR1 SGHAT and CDR2 FQNNGV. Trimming removed 0 bases from V and 4 bases from J; junction bases left unmatched: 14. The CDR3 region is CASSLDLGMTGLGTEAFF. The CDR3 coding sequence is TGTGCCAGCAGCTTAGATCTGGGGATGACAGGGTTAGGCACTGAAGCTTTCTTT.

V gene TRBV9 combines with J gene TRBJ2-5; 10 bases fit TRBD2. Germline-derived CDR1 and CDR2 are SGDLS and YYNGEE. The CDR3 runs to 15 residues. Trimming cost V 1 base and J 13 bases; bases outside gene matches: 13. CDR3 protein: CASSVIILAGEALYF. In nucleotides, the CDR3 is TGTGCCAGCAGCGTAATTATCCTAGCGGGAGAAGCCCTGTACTTC.

The chain is built from TRBV9 and TRBJ2-7; TRBD1 aligns across 7 bases. Germline values: CDR1 SGDLS, CDR2 YYNGEE. V gave up 4 bases and J gave up 0 bases; unmatched junction bases: 7. The CDR3 has 15 amino acids. As DNA, the CDR3 is TGTGCCAGCAGCCGGCGACAGGGAACCTCCTACGAGCAGTACTTC. The encoded protein is CASSRRQGTSYEQYF.

This clonotype was found many times. The genes are TRBV2 and TRBJ2-7; 9 nucleotides agree with TRBD1. This CDR3 comprises 16 residues. Per germline, CDR1 SNHLY and CDR2 FYNNEI. The J segment lost 9 bases and the V segment lost 0 bases, leaving 12 bases of the junction unmatched. As DNA, the CDR3 is TGTGCCAGCAGTGAAGCGAAGGGACAGGGTGAATTGGGGCAGTACTTC. Translated: CASSEAKGQGELGQYF.

For this clonotype: The final CDR3 position lacks the conserved phenylalanine or tryptophan, pointing to a likely read error. CDR3: CASTTELSSYNEQFS. Here the CDR3 DNA reads TGTGCCAGTACAACCGAATTGAGCTCCTACAATGAGCAGTTCTCC. This chain uses TRBV19 with TRBJ2-1; D ambiguous. The V gene's germline CDR1 is LNHDA and CDR2 SQIVND (reference sequence). Trimming removed 7 bases from V and 0 bases from J, with 13 bases in between. CDR3 length: 15 amino acids.

The gene calls are TRBV6-2 or TRBV6-3 and TRBJ2-5; 8 bases line up with TRBD2. V shed 8 bases, J shed 7 bases, and the junction held 9 bases outside the gene matches. The CDR3 is made up of 13 amino acids. Looked up from germline, CDR1 is MNHEY and CDR2 is SVGEGT. CDR3 sequence (DNA): TGTGCCAGCGGGCGAGCGGGGGCCGGGACCCAGTACTTC. As protein: CASGRAGAGTQYF.

Details on this clonotype: A much larger clone lies one base from this, so it may be a read error. The chain carries TRBV5-3 and TRBJ2-3; possible D gene TRBD2, 7 bases. TRBV5-3 belongs to the ORF category, with a function that is uncertain. This CDR3 contains 14 residues. CDR3 sequence: CASSSWGGLDTQYF. CDR3 nucleotides: TGTGCCAGCAGCTCGTGGGGGGGCTTAGATACGCAGTATTTT.

This clonotype turned up a few times. V and J are TRBV20-1 and TRBJ2-7, with 12 bases matching TRBD2. CDR1 and CDR2 from the germline V gene are DFQATT and SNEGSKA (reference sequence). Trimming removed 4 bases from V and 0 bases from J; junction bases left unmatched: 4. The CDR3 runs to 15 residues. The DNA of the CDR3 is TGCAGTGCTACGGGACTAGCGGGCTTCTCCTACGAGCAGTACTTC. This codes for CSATGLAGFSYEQYF.

There are many counts of this clonotype. The chain couples TRBV4-3 to TRBJ1-6; D gene unclear. Germline V CDR1 and CDR2: LGHNA, YSLEER. The CDR3 is made up of 18 amino acids. V was trimmed by 0 bases and J by 0 bases, leaving 12 bases between them. CDR3 region: CASSQDIPMSSYNSPLHF. CDR3 nucleotides: TGCGCCAGCAGCCAAGATATTCCGATGAGCTCCTATAATTCACCCCTCCACTTT.

This clonotype showed up many times. The J gene is TRBJ2-7, the V gene TRBV20-1, with 7 bases matching TRBD1. The V gene's germline CDR1 is DFQATT and CDR2 SNEGSKA (reference sequence). This CDR3 is built from 16 residues. The J segment lost 2 bases and the V segment lost 3 bases, leaving 13 bases of the junction unmatched. The CDR3 loop is CSASNPDRTSTYEQYF. The DNA of the CDR3 is TGCAGTGCTAGCAACCCGGACAGGACCTCCACCTACGAGCAGTACTTC.

The V call is TRBV3-1, the J call TRBJ1-3; a possible D gene is TRBD1 (5 bases). V was clipped by 0 bases and J by 2 bases, with 11 bases between them. The CDR3 sequence is 16 residues long. Germline assignment: CDR1 LGHDT and CDR2 YNNKEL (reference sequence). CDR3 nucleotide sequence: TGTGCCAGCAGCCAAGACCAGGGTACCACTGGAAACACCATATATTTT. Amino acid sequence: CASSQDQGTTGNTIYF. Supplemented by reference TRBV3-1 and TRBJ1-3, the full variable domain reads DTAVSQTPKYLVTQMGNDKSIKCEQNLGHDTMYWYKQDSKKFLKIMFSYNNKELIINETVPNRFSPKSPDKAHLNLHINSLELGDSAVYFCASSQDQGTTGNTIYFGEGSWLTVV.

As for this clonotype: This may be a read error: a much more frequent sequence differs by one nucleotide. The gene calls are TRBV20-1 and TRBJ1-1, with D perhaps TRBD1 (6 bases). Germline V gene data show CDR1 as DFQATT and CDR2 as SNEGSKA (reference sequence). The CDR3 loop spans 13 amino acids. In DNA, the CDR3 is TGCGTAACTCAGGGGAGGGGGAACACTGAAGCTTTCTTT. Amino acids: CVTQGRGNTEAFF.

This clonotype was recorded many times. V usage is TRBV5-1 and J usage is TRBJ2-7; 7 bases agree with TRBD1. This CDR3 is built from 14 residues. The junction had 9 bases not matched to a gene; V was cut back by 6 bases and J by 3 bases. Germline V gene data show CDR1 as SGHRS and CDR2 as YFSETQ. The CDR3 region is CASTGTDGDYEQYF. The CDR3 DNA follows: TGCGCCAGCACAGGGACAGACGGGGACTACGAGCAGTACTTC. Complete variable domain (other parts from reference TRBV5-1 and TRBJ2-7): KAGVTQTPRYLIKTRGQQVTLSCSPISGHRSVSWYQQTPGQGLQFLFEYFSETQRNKGNFPGRFSGRQFSNSRSEMNVSTLELGDSALYLCASTGTDGDYEQYFGPGTRLTVT.

V usage is TRBV19 and J usage is TRBJ2-2, with TRBD2 as a possible D gene (5 bases). This CDR3 is built from 15 residues. Deletions cut 3 bases from V and 3 bases from J, with 11 bases between. Germline CDR1 LNHDA, CDR2 SQIVND (reference sequence). The CDR3 loop reads CASSIGGSYTGELFF. The CDR3 region has the DNA TGTGCCAGTAGTATTGGAGGTTCTTACACCGGGGAGCTGTTTTTT. Using reference TRBV19 and TRBJ2-2 for the parts outside the CDR3, the full variable domain is DGGITQSPKYLFRKEGQNVTLSCEQNLNHDAMYWYRQDPGQGLRLIYYSQIVNDFQKGDIAEGYSVSREKKESFPLTVTSAQKNPTAFYLCASSIGGSYTGELFFGEGSRLTVL.

The table lists this clonotype with many counts. The CDR3 sequence: CASSQSSGGDAFF. The CDR3 DNA reads as TGTGCCAGCAGCCAATCGTCCGGGGGTGATGCTTTCTTT. The J gene is TRBJ1-1, the V gene TRBV16, with D perhaps TRBD1 (5 bases). The germline gives CDR1 KGHSY, CDR2 FQNENV. The CDR3 is 13 amino acids. Trimming cost V 0 bases and J 11 bases, with 13 bases left between them. Complete variable domain (other parts from reference TRBV16 and TRBJ1-1): GEEVAQTPKHLVRGEGQKAKLYCAPIKGHSYVFWYQQVLKNEFKFLISFQNENVFDETGMPKERFSAKCLPNSPCSLEIQATKLEDSAVYFCASSQSSGGDAFFGQGTRLTVV.

This rearrangement joins TRBV15 to TRBJ2-7; 11 bases match TRBD2. Unmatched junction bases numbered 2, after V lost 0 bases and J lost 1 base. CDR1 is LNHNV, CDR2 YYDKDF, per germline (reference sequence). The CDR3 is 16 residues long. DNA of the CDR3: TGTGCCACCAGCAGAGATTTAGCGGGAGGGTCCTACGAGCAGTACTTC. Amino acid sequence: CATSRDLAGGSYEQYF.

This clonotype was picked up many times. The gene calls are TRBV20-1 and TRBJ1-5, with TRBD1 matching 11 bases. Trimming cost V 0 bases and J 6 bases; bases outside gene matches: 7. From germline, CDR1 is DFQATT and CDR2 SNEGSKA (reference sequence). The CDR3 consists of 16 residues. In DNA, the CDR3 is TGCAGTGCTAGAGACCGAGGACAGGGGGCGACTCAGCCCCAGCATTTT. Its protein product is CSARDRGQGATQPQHF.

The sample holds a few counts of this clonotype. The chain recombines TRBV6-5 with TRBJ1-2; D is unclear. V was shortened by 5 bases and J by 4 bases, with 17 bases between the two germline ends. CDR1 is MNHEY, CDR2 SVGAGI, per germline. There are 15 residues in the CDR3. As DNA, the CDR3 is TGTGCCAGCAGTCCGTCAAGCCAGAGACTCTATGGCTACACCTTC. As protein: CASSPSSQRLYGYTF.

Many counts were recorded for this clonotype. The chain has TRBV5-1 and TRBJ2-7; D gene unclear. This CDR3 spans 14 amino acids. CDR1 and CDR2 (germline): SGHRS, YFSETQ. The V gene lost 4 bases and the J gene lost 0 bases, with 11 bases spanning the gap. For the CDR3, the DNA is TGCGCCAGCAGCGGAGCGTATAGCTCCTACGAGCAGTACTTC. Residues: CASSGAYSSYEQYF.

The chain recombines TRBV28 with TRBJ1-1; 10 bases are a match to TRBD1. V lost 6 bases to trimming and J lost 1 base; unmatched junction nucleotides: 8. This CDR3 spans 16 amino acids. From germline, CDR1 is MDHEN and CDR2 SYDVKM. In DNA, the CDR3 is TGTGCCAGCAGCCCTCGAAGGGACAGGGGGAACACTGAAGCTTTCTTT. Amino acid sequence: CASSPRRDRGNTEAFF.

The chain carries TRBV24-1 and TRBJ2-2; the D is unclear. The CDR3 runs to 15 residues. CDR1 and CDR2 (germline): KGHDR, SFDVKD. V lost 1 base and J 7 bases, leaving 12 bases between the germline ends. The CDR3 DNA reads TGTGCCACCAGTGATTTTTTGGGGTCCGGCGGGGAGCTGTTTTTT. This encodes CATSDFLGSGGELFF.

Many counts were recorded for this clonotype. CDR3 sequence (DNA): TGTGCCAGCAGCTTAGAACAGGGGTTCTCTGGGGCCAACGTCCTGACTTTC. Its protein product is CASSLEQGFSGANVLTF. The chain combines TRBV7-9 with TRBJ2-6; 7 bases map to TRBD1. The J segment lost 0 bases and the V segment lost 1 base, leaving 3 bases of the junction unmatched. The V gene's germline CDR1 is SEHNR and CDR2 FQNEAQ (reference sequence). The CDR3 is made up of 17 amino acids.

This clonotype was detected ten times or more. The J gene is TRBJ1-1, the V gene TRBV7-9; 7 bases fit TRBD1. Germline CDR1 and CDR2: SEHNR and FQNEAQ (reference sequence). The CDR3 runs 13 residues. V gave up 5 bases and J gave up 4 bases; unmatched junction bases: 4. The CDR3 loop reads CASSQGQITEAFF. The DNA for the CDR3 is TGTGCCAGCAGCCAGGGACAGATCACTGAAGCTTTCTTT.

As to this clonotype: At one end, the junction sequence differs from germline, possibly due to a read error. The chain carries TRBV4-3 and TRBJ2-2, with D perhaps matching TRBD2 (6 bases). CDR3 length equals 12 residues. Germline lookup yields CDR1 LGHNA and CDR2 YSLEER. CDR3 sequence reads: CASSQDAGGLFF. In nucleotides, the CDR3 is TGCGCCAGCAGCCAGGATGCCGGGGGGCTGTTTTTT.

This clonotype was recorded many times. The V gene is TRBV5-1, the J gene TRBJ1-1; D might be TRBD1 (6 bases). V lost 0 bases to trimming and J lost 5 bases, with 14 bases between them. The CDR3 totals 15 residues. Germline CDR1 and CDR2: SGHRS and YFSETQ. This CDR3 is CASSLARGPQTEAFF. CDR3 coding DNA: TGCGCCAGCAGCTTGGCCCGGGGGCCACAGACTGAAGCTTTCTTT.

This clonotype was detected ten times or more. The chain has TRBV7-9 and TRBJ2-1; D is undetermined. Germline-derived CDR1 and CDR2 are SEHNR and FQNEAQ (reference sequence). The V gene lost 4 bases and the J gene lost 5 bases, with 12 bases spanning the gap. The CDR3 covers 14 residues. The CDR3 reads CASSSRKRNNEQFF. The CDR3 DNA sequence: TGTGCCAGCAGCTCCCGGAAGAGAAACAATGAGCAGTTCTTC.

In its sample, this clonotype was seen many times. The rearrangement joins TRBV5-4 to TRBJ2-2; no clear D gene. The CDR3 totals 13 residues. In germline, CDR1 is SGHNT, CDR2 YYREEE (reference sequence). The V and J ends lost 5 bases and 5 bases respectively, with 10 bases between them. The CDR3 loop reads CASRATRTGELFF. The DNA for the CDR3 is TGTGCCAGCAGAGCGACGAGGACCGGGGAGCTGTTTTTT. Full variable domain (remainder filled in from reference TRBV5-4 and TRBJ2-2): ETGVTQSPTHLIKTRGQQVTLRCSSQSGHNTVSWYQQALGQGPQFIFQYYREEENGRGNFPPRFSGLQFPNYSSELNVNALELDDSALYLCASRATRTGELFFGEGSRLTVL.

As concerns this clonotype: This could be a read error, since a much larger clone is one nucleotide away. The conserved closing phenylalanine or tryptophan is absent in this CDR3, likely reflecting a read error. This chain connects TRBV30 to TRBJ2-5; D might be TRBD1 (6 bases). Trimming removed 4 bases from V and 2 bases from J, with 20 bases in between. The CDR3 contains 16 residues. Looked up from germline, CDR1 is GTSNPN and CDR2 is SVGIG (reference sequence). CDR3 nucleotides: TGTGCCTGGAAACCTTATCCGGGACAAGGTCAAGAGACCCAGTACCTC. Translation gives CAWKPYPGQGQETQYL.